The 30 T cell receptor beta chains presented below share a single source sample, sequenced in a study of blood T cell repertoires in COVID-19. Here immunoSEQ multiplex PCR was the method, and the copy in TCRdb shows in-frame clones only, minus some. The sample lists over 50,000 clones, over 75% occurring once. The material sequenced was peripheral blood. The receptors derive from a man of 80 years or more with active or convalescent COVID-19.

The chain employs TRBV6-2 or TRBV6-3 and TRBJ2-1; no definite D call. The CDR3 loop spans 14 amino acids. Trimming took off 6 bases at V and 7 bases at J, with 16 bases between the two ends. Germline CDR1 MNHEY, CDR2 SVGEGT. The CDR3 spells CASSPQSTSNEQFF. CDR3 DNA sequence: TGTGCCAGCAGCCCTCAATCTACGTCAAATGAGCAGTTCTTC.

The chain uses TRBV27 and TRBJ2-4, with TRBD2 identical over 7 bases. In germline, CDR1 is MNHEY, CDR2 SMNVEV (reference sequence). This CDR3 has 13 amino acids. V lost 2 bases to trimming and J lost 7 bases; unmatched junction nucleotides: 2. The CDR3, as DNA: TGTGCCAGCAGTTTAGGGGGGGAGAACATTCAGTACTTC. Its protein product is CASSLGGENIQYF.

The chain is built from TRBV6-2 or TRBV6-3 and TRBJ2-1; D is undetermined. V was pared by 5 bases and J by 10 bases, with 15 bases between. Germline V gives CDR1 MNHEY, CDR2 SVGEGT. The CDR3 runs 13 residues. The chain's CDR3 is CASSRPLTGEQFF. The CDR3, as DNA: TGTGCCAGCAGTCGACCACTCACCGGGGAGCAGTTCTTC.

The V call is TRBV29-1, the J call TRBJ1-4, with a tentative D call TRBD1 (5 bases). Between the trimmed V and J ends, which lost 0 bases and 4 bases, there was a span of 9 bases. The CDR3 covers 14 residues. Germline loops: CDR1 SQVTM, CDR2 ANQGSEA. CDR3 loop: CSVEDGGGNEKLFF. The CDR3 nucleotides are TGCAGCGTTGAAGATGGGGGGGGTAATGAAAAACTGTTTTTT.

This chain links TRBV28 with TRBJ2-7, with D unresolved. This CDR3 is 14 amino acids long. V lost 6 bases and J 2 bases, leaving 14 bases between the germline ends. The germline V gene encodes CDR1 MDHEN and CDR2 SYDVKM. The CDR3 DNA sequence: TGTGCCAGCAGGGCCCTACAGTATACCTACGAGCAGTACTTC. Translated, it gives CASRALQYTYEQYF.

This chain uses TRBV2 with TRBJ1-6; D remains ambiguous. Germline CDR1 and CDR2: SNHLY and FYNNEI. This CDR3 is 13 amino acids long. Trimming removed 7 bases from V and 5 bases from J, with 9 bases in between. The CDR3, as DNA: TGTGCCAGCAAACGGGAGCATAATTCACCCCTCCACTTT. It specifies CASKREHNSPLHF.

CDR3 loop: CASSFLPGVSTDTQYF. The CDR3 DNA is TGTGCCAGCAGCTTTCTTCCGGGAGTGAGCACAGATACGCAGTATTTT. The chain joins TRBV11-2 to TRBJ2-3; D possibly corresponds to TRBD2 (6 bases). There are 16 residues in the CDR3. V was trimmed by 3 bases and J by 0 bases, leaving 13 bases between them. Germline-derived CDR1 and CDR2 are SGHAT and FQNNGV.

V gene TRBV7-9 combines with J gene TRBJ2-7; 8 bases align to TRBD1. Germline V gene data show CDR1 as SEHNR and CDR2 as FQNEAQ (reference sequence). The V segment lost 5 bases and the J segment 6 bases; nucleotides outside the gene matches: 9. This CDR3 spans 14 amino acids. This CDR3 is CASSLAGQGFEQYF. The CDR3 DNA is TGTGCCAGCAGCCTCGCAGGACAGGGTTTCGAGCAGTACTTC. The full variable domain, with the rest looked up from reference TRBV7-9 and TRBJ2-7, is DTGVSQNPRHKITKRGQNVTFRCDPISEHNRLYWYRQTLGQGPEFLTYFQNEAQLEKSRLLSDRFSAERPKGSFSTLEIQRTEQGDSAMYLCASSLAGQGFEQYFGPGTRLTVT.

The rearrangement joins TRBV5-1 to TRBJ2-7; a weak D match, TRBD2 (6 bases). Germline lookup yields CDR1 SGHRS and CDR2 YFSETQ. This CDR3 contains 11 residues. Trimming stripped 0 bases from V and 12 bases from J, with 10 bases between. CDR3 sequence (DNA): TGCGCCAGCAGCTTGGACGGGGGTACGTACTTC. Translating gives CASSLDGGTYF.

This chain's CDR3 is CASSSPDGGRLGYTF. The CDR3 region has the DNA TGTGCCAGCAGTTCCCCGGACGGGGGGCGTTTGGGCTACACCTTC. V and J are TRBV28 and TRBJ1-2; D might be TRBD1 (6 bases). The CDR3 spans 15 residues. Trimming shortened V by 4 bases and J by 8 bases, and 20 bases separated the two germline ends. CDR1 MDHEN and CDR2 SYDVKM come from the germline V gene.

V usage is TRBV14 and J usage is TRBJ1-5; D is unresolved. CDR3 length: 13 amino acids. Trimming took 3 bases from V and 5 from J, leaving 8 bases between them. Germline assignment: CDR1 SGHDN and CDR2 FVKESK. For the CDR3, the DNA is TGTGCCAGCAGCCACGGCGGGGATCAGCCCCAGCATTTT. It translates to CASSHGGDQPQHF.

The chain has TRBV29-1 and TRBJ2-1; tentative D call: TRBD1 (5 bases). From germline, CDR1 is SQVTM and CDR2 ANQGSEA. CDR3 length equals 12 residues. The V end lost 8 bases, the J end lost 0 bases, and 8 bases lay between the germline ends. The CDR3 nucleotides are TGCAGCTCACAGGCCTCCTACAATGAGCAGTTCTTC. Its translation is CSSQASYNEQFF.

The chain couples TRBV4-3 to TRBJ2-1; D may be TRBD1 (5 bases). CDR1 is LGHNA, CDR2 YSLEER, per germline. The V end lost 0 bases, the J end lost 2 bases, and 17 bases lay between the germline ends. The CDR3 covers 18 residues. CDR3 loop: CASSQDPPFTRAYNEQFF. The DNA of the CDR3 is TGCGCCAGCAGCCAAGATCCCCCCTTCACCAGGGCCTACAATGAGCAGTTCTTC.

The CDR3 sequence is CASSDAQGTKNIQYF. The CDR3 coding sequence is TGTGCCAGCAGCGACGCACAGGGAACCAAAAACATTCAGTACTTC. The chain links TRBV9 to TRBJ2-4; D is perhaps TRBD1 (6 bases). This CDR3 spans 15 amino acids. The V end was cut by 3 bases, the J end by 2 bases, with 12 bases between. Looked up from germline, CDR1 is SGDLS and CDR2 is YYNGEE.

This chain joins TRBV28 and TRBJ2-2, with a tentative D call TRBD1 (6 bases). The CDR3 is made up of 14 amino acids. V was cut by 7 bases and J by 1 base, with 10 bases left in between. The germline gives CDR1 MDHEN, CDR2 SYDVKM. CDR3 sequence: CASTRGQNTGELFF. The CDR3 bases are TGTGCCAGCACCCGGGGACAGAACACCGGGGAGCTGTTTTTT.

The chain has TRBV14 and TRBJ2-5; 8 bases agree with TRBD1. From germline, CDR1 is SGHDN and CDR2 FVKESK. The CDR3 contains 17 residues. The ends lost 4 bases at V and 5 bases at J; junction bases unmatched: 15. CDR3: CASSPPWTGRSGETQYF. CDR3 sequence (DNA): TGTGCCAGCAGCCCCCCCTGGACAGGGAGGTCGGGGGAGACCCAGTACTTC.

DNA of the CDR3: TGTGCCAGCAGCGTAGGTAGCGGGGGATTTTACGAGCAGTACTTC. This codes for CASSVGSGGFYEQYF. V is TRBV9 and J is TRBJ2-7; 9 nucleotides align to TRBD2. The V segment lost 0 bases and the J segment 4 bases; nucleotides outside the gene matches: 5. Germline CDR1 and CDR2: SGDLS and YYNGEE. The CDR3 length is 15 residues.

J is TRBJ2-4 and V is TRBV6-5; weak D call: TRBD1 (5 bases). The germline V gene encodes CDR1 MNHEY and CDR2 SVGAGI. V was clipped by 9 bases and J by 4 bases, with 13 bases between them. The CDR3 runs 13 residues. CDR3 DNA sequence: TGTGCCAGAAAACAGGAAGAAAAAAACATTCAGTACTTC. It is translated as CARKQEEKNIQYF.

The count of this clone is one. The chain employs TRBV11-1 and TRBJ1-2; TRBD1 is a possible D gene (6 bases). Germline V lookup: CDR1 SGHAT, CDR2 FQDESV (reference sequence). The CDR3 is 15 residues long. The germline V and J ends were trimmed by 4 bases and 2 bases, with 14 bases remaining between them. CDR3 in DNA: TGTGCCAGCAGCTCTAAGACAGGAATGAACTATGGCTACACCTTC. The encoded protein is CASSSKTGMNYGYTF.

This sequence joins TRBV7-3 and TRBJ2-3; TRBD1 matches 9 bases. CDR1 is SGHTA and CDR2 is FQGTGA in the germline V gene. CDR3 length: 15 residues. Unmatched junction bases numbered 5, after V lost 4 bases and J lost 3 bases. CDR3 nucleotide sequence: TGTGCCAGCAGCTCCGGGGACAGGGAAACAGATACGCAGTATTTT. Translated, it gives CASSSGDRETDTQYF.

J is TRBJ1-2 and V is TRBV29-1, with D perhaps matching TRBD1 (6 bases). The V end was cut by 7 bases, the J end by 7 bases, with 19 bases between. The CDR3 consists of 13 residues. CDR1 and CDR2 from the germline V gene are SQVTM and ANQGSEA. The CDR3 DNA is TGCAGCGACACCGGGACACCGGACCGTGGCTACACCTTC. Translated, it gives CSDTGTPDRGYTF. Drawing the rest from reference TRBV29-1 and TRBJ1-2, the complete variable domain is SAVISQKPSRDICQRGTSLTIQCQVDSQVTMMFWYRQQPGQSLTLIATANQGSEATYESGFVIDKFPISRPNLTFSTLTVSNMSPEDSSIYLCSDTGTPDRGYTFGSGTRLTVV.

Here the CDR3 reads CASSSFTKNPYEQYF. CDR3 DNA sequence: TGTGCCAGCAGCTCGTTTACAAAGAACCCCTACGAGCAGTACTTC. V gene TRBV7-2 combines with J gene TRBJ2-7; unclear D gene. Trimming pared 4 bases from V and 2 bases from J, leaving 15 bases between. Germline-derived CDR1 and CDR2 are SGHTA and FQGNSA. The CDR3 covers 15 residues.

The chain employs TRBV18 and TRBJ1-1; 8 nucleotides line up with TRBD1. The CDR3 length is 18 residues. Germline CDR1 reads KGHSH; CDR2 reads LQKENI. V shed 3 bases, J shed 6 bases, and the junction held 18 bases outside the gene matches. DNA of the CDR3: TGTGCCAGCTCACCTAGGCCTACGGCAGGGGGACAGGACTCTGAAGCTTTCTTT. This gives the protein CASSPRPTAGGQDSEAFF.

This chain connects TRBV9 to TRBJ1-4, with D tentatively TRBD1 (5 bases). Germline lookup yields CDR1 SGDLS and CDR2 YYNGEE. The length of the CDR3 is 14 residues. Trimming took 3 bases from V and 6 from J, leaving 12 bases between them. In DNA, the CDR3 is TGTGCCAGCAGCGAGCAGGGTCTCGATGAAAAACTGTTTTTT. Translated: CASSEQGLDEKLFF.

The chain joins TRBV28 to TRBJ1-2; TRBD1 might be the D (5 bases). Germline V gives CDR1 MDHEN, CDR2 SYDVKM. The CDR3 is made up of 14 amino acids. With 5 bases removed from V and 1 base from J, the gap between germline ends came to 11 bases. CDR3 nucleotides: TGTGCCAGCAGTGTCGGGGGGAGTAACTATGGCTACACCTTC. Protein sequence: CASSVGGSNYGYTF.

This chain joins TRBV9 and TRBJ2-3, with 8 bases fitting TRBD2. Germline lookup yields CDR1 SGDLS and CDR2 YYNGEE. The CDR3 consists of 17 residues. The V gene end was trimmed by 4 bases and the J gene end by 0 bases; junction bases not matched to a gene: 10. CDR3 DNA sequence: TGTGCCAGCAGCCATAATAGCGGGGAGGCAAGCACAGATACGCAGTATTTT. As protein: CASSHNSGEASTDTQYF. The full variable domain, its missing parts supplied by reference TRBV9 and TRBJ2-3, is DSGVTQTPKHLITATGQRVTLRCSPRSGDLSVYWYQQSLDQGLQFLIQYYNGEERAKGNILERFSAQQFPDLHSELNLSSLELGDSALYFCASSHNSGEASTDTQYFGPGTRLTVL.

CDR3 sequence reads: CASSWKQDEQYF. CDR3 nucleotide sequence: TGTGCCAGCAGTTGGAAGCAGGACGAGCAGTACTTC. The V gene is TRBV28, the J gene TRBJ2-7; D not resolved. From germline, CDR1 is MDHEN and CDR2 SYDVKM. The length of the CDR3 is 12 residues. V gave up 4 bases and J gave up 5 bases, with 9 bases separating them.

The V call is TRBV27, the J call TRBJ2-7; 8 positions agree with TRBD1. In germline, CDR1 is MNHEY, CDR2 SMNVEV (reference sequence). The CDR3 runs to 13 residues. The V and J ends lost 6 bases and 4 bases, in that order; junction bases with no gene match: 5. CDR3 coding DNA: TGTGCCAGCAGGCAGACAGGGGCGTACGAGCAGTACTTC. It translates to CASRQTGAYEQYF.

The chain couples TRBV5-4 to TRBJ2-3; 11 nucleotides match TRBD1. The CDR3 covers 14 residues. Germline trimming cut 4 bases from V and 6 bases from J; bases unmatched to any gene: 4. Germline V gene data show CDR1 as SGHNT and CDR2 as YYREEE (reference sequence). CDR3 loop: CASSLGQGVDTQYF. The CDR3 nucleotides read TGTGCCAGCAGCCTGGGACAGGGGGTTGATACGCAGTATTTT.

The CDR3 DNA reads TGCGCCAGCAGCTTGGATCCTAGCGGGGGCCACAATGAGCAGTTCTTC. Encoded protein: CASSLDPSGGHNEQFF. This sequence joins TRBV5-1 and TRBJ2-1; 10 bases map to TRBD2. Trimming removed 0 bases from V and 5 bases from J; junction bases left unmatched: 5. Germline CDR1 is SGHRS and CDR2 is YFSETQ. The CDR3 covers 16 residues.